This entry features one TCR beta chain sequence. This CDR3 has 14 residues. Trimming pared 0 bases from V and 5 bases from J, leaving 11 bases between. Germline CDR1 reads SGDLS; CDR2 reads YYNGEE. Execution of the assay was at deep level. Researchers divided each subset's genomic DNA evenly across several immunoSEQ plates. Per the study methods: ImmunoSEQ sequences covered only the junction and lacked quality scores; filtering therefore differed. Clones were sequenced by immunoSEQ multiplex PCR, and TCRdb holds only the in-frame ones, with some missing. The DNA was the basis for D and trimming; V, J and clone size are from that table. The data show about 490,000 clones, 79% seen once. This record belongs to a study of shared clonotypes between healthy human individuals. As for the study in general: Participating donors consisted of a couple of women and a few men aged 18 to 49.

This clonotype was sampled from a woman in her forties in good health. Some clones in this sample may be carry-over from other donors' samples. The sample consisted of PBMCs. The J gene is TRBJ1-2, the V gene TRBV9, with D unclear. CDR3 residues: CASSVGLGEYGYTF. DNA of the CDR3: TGTGCCAGCAGCGTAGGACTCGGCGAGTATGGCTACACCTTC.